The 9 T cell receptor beta chains in this list originate from one sample, sequenced in a study of T cell responses to AZD1222 COVID-19 vaccine. TCRdb's table, derived via immunoSEQ multiplex PCR, lists solely in-frame clones and lacks some. The sample includes over 95,000 clones, around nine tenths seen only once; the top ten take about 12%. This material consisted of peripheral blood, taken on day 0 of AZD1222 vaccination. The receptors were gathered from an adult in good health.

V is TRBV11-2 and J is TRBJ1-1; D is undetermined. The V end lost 5 bases, the J end lost 6 bases, and 13 bases lay between the germline ends. This CDR3 spans 13 amino acids. Germline V lookup: CDR1 SGHAT, CDR2 FQNNGV. The CDR3 loop is CASSRALRAEAFF. CDR3 sequence (DNA): TGTGCCAGCAGCCGGGCCCTCCGCGCTGAAGCTTTCTTT.

The CDR3 loop is CASRGDPRDSSNYGYTF. The CDR3 DNA follows: TGTGCCAGCAGGGGCGACCCTCGGGATTCCTCTAACTATGGCTACACCTTC. The V call is TRBV9, the J call TRBJ1-2, with no clear D. Germline CDR1 and CDR2: SGDLS and YYNGEE. The CDR3 consists of 17 residues. V lost 5 bases and J 0 bases, leaving 20 bases between the germline ends. Full variable domain (remainder filled in from reference TRBV9 and TRBJ1-2): DSGVTQTPKHLITATGQRVTLRCSPRSGDLSVYWYQQSLDQGLQFLIQYYNGEERAKGNILERFSAQQFPDLHSELNLSSLELGDSALYFCASRGDPRDSSNYGYTFGSGTRLTVV.

The CDR3 bases are TGTGCCAGCAGTGCGCCGGGACTATCCTCCTACGAGCAGTACTTC. This translates into CASSAPGLSSYEQYF. The V call is TRBV2, the J call TRBJ2-7; 7 nucleotides match TRBD2. Germline values: CDR1 SNHLY, CDR2 FYNNEI. CDR3 length: 15 amino acids. V lost 4 bases, J lost 0 bases, and 6 bases stayed unmatched. Supplemented by reference TRBV2 and TRBJ2-7, the full variable domain reads EPEVTQTPSHQVTQMGQEVILRCVPISNHLYFYWYRQILGQKVEFLVSFYNNEISEKSEIFDDQFSVERPDGSNFTLKIRSTKLEDSAMYFCASSAPGLSSYEQYFGPGTRLTVT.

V is TRBV7-3 and J is TRBJ2-2; tentative D call: TRBD1 (6 bases). Germline assignment: CDR1 SGHTA and CDR2 FQGTGA. Trimming pared 3 bases from V and 5 bases from J, leaving 7 bases between. The length of the CDR3 is 13 residues. Here the CDR3 reads CASSFQGTGELFF. In DNA, the CDR3 is TGTGCCAGCAGCTTTCAGGGGACCGGGGAGCTGTTTTTT.

V and J are TRBV21-1 and TRBJ1-1. TRBV21-1 is tagged as a pseudogene. CDR3 length equals 16 residues. In DNA form, the CDR3 reads TGTGCCAGCAGCAACTTCCCGGGGCCAGTGAACACTGAAGCTTTCTTT. Protein sequence: CASSNFPGPVNTEAFF.

The chain couples TRBV16 to TRBJ2-3; possible D gene TRBD2, 6 bases. The CDR3 is 18 amino acids. Between the trimmed V and J ends, which lost 4 bases and 0 bases, there was a span of 20 bases. Germline CDR1 and CDR2: KGHSY and FQNENV. The CDR3 here is CASSLSKGGLTSTDTQYF. Here the CDR3 DNA reads TGTGCCAGCAGCCTCTCAAAGGGAGGCTTGACTAGCACAGATACGCAGTATTTT.

This rearrangement joins TRBV6-5 to TRBJ2-5, with TRBD2 matching 7 bases. The CDR3 totals 15 residues. Looked up from germline, CDR1 is MNHEY and CDR2 is SVGAGI. V trimming: 6 bases; J trimming: 1 base; junction bases outside the gene matches: 8. Here the CDR3 reads CASSQTSIPQETQYF. The CDR3 bases are TGTGCCAGCAGCCAGACTAGCATCCCCCAAGAGACCCAGTACTTC.

The chain employs TRBV11-2 and TRBJ2-1; TRBD1 matches at 7 bases. Germline CDR1 SGHAT, CDR2 FQNNGV. There are 15 residues in the CDR3. Losses at the gene ends were 5 bases for V and 4 bases for J; bases not matched to a gene: 8. The CDR3 bases are TGTGCCAGCAGCGCCGGACAGGCGAGGTACAATGAGCAGTTCTTC. Residues: CASSAGQARYNEQFF. Together with reference TRBV11-2 and TRBJ2-1, the CDR3 gives the full variable domain: EAGVAQSPRYKIIEKRQSVAFWCNPISGHATLYWYQQILGQGPKLLIQFQNNGVVDDSQLPKDRFSAERLKGVDSTLKIQPAKLEDSAVYLCASSAGQARYNEQFFGPGTRLTVL.

This chain connects TRBV6-1 to TRBJ2-3; 8 bases line up with TRBD2. V trimming: 4 bases; J trimming: 7 bases; junction bases outside the gene matches: 13. Germline V gene data show CDR1 as MNHNS and CDR2 as SASEGT. CDR3 length equals 16 residues. In DNA, the CDR3 is TGTGCCAGCAGTGGGGGTCGCAGCGGGAGATGGTATACGCAGTATTTT. Translated, it gives CASSGGRSGRWYTQYF.